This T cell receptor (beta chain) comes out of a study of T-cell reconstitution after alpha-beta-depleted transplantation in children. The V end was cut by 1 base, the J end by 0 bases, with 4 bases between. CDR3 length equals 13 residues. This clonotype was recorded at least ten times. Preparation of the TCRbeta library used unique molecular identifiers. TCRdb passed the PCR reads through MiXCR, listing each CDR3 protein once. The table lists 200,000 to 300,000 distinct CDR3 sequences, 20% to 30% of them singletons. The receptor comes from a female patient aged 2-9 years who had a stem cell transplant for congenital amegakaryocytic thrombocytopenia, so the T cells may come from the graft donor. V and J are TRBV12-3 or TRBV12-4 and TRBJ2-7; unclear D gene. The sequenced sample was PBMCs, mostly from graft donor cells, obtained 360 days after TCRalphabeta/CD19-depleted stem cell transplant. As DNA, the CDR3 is TGTGCCAGCAGTTTAGTCAGCTCCTACGAGCAGTACTTC. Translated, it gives CASSLVSSYEQYF.